The following is a T cell receptor (beta chain) sequence with its context. What it binds is not known. In germline, CDR1 is MDHEN, CDR2 SYDVKM. The CDR3 totals 16 residues. V shed 5 bases, J shed 2 bases, and the junction held 8 bases outside the gene matches. This entry is derived from a study of T-cell memory formation after mild COVID-19. Overall study results and limits: Pre-infection memory contained some responding clones, which suggested that cross-reactive memory had joined. Nothing showed for sure that second-wave clones peaking on day 37 were SARS-CoV-2 specific.

It was 5'RACE with constant-segment primers that produced the TCR alpha and TCR beta cDNA libraries, which carried sample barcodes and UMIs. MiXCR, applied by TCRdb to the 5' RACE reads, yields one record per CDR3 protein. The repertoire has about 390,000 distinct CDR3 sequences, 15% to 20% of them found once; the top ten carry under 25%. The TCR was taken from a man aged 18 to 29 who had mild COVID-19 (a few samples of this study predate the infection). Cell type and time point are not known. The chain joins TRBV28 to TRBJ2-5; 10 nucleotides match TRBD1. Specimen: PBMCs or a T cell subset sorted from them (not recorded which). The CDR3 DNA sequence: TGTGCCAGCAGTCTTAGACCGGACAGGGGGCAAGAGACCCAGTACTTC. Translation: CASSLRPDRGQETQYF.